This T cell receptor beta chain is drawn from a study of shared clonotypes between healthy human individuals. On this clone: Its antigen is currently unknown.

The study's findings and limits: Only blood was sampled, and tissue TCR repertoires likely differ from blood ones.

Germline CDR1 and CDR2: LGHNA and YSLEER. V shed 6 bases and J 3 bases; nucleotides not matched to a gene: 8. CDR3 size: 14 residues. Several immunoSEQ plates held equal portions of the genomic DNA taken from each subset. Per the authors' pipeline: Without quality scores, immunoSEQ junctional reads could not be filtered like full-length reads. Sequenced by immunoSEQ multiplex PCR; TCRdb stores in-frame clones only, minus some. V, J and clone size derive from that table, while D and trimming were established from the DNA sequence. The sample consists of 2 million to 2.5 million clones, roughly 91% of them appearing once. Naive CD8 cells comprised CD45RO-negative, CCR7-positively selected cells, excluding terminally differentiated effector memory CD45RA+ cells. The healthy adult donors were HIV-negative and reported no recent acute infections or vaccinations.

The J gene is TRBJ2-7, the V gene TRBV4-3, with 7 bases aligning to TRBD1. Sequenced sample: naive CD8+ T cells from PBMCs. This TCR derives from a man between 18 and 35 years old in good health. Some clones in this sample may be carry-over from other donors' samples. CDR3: CASSDVAGGYEQYF. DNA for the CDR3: TGCGCCAGCAGTGATGTGGCAGGGGGCTACGAGCAGTACTTC.